Listed here are 29 T cell receptor beta chains from one sample, sequenced in a study of preoperative IRX-2 immunotherapy in early breast cancer. Treatment denoted: preoperative locoregional IRX-2 cytokine immunotherapy. The table came from immunoSEQ multiplex PCR; TCRdb's copy has only in-frame clones and leaves some out. The profile covers more than 20,000 clones, with approximately 77% appearing a single time and less than 7% taken by the ten largest. The material was lymph node tissue, obtained after IRX-2 immunotherapy. All receptors derive from a human donor with breast cancer.

This chain uses TRBV28 with TRBJ2-5; 8 bases match TRBD1. Per germline, CDR1 MDHEN and CDR2 SYDVKM. The CDR3 extends over 14 amino acids. Trimming cost V 4 bases and J 5 bases; bases outside gene matches: 6. CDR3 residues: CASSSPQGAETQYF. CDR3 nucleotides: TGTGCCAGCAGTTCCCCCCAGGGGGCTGAGACCCAGTACTTC.

The rearrangement uses TRBV11-3 and TRBJ1-1; D unclear. Germline V lookup: CDR1 SGHNT, CDR2 YENEEA. CDR3 length: 14 residues. V lost 2 bases to trimming and J lost 6 bases, with 13 bases between them. The CDR3 loop is CASSLRASYAEAFF. The CDR3 nucleotides are TGTGCCAGCAGCTTACGAGCCAGCTACGCTGAAGCTTTCTTT.

The chain is built from TRBV30 and TRBJ2-7; the D gene could be TRBD1 or TRBD2 (6 bases each). Germline CDR1 reads GTSNPN; CDR2 reads SVGIG (reference sequence). V was shortened by 1 base and J by 1 base, with 8 bases between the two germline ends. This CDR3 has 13 residues. The CDR3 DNA follows: TGTGCCTGGAGTGGCGGGACATCCTACGAGCAGTACTTC. This codes for CAWSGGTSYEQYF.

V and J are TRBV5-1 and TRBJ2-7, with 9 bases fitting TRBD2. The length of the CDR3 is 14 residues. V lost 3 bases and J lost 2; bases outside the gene matches: 3. Germline-derived CDR1 and CDR2 are SGHRS and YFSETQ. Here the CDR3 reads CASSSSGAPYEQYF. The CDR3 region has the DNA TGCGCCAGCAGCTCTAGCGGGGCTCCCTACGAGCAGTACTTC.

The chain couples TRBV28 to TRBJ2-2; 7 bases are shared with TRBD1. This CDR3 has 15 amino acids. Germline V gives CDR1 MDHEN, CDR2 SYDVKM. The trim removed 6 bases at V and 5 bases at J, leaving 9 bases unmatched. The CDR3 protein is CASRATGRRTGELFF. The CDR3 DNA sequence: TGTGCCAGCAGAGCGACAGGGAGAAGGACCGGGGAGCTGTTTTTT.

J is TRBJ2-1 and V is TRBV14; D is undetermined. Germline V lookup: CDR1 SGHDN, CDR2 FVKESK. The CDR3 sequence is 14 residues long. V lost 4 bases, J lost 8 bases, and 15 bases lay in between. The CDR3 reads CASSRLDRVDEQFF. CDR3 bases: TGTGCCAGCAGCCGTCTGGATAGAGTCGATGAGCAGTTCTTC.

The chain employs TRBV18 and TRBJ2-7; possible D gene TRBD1, 6 bases. The CDR3 runs to 12 residues. V shed 4 bases and J shed 6 bases, with 10 bases lying between them. Germline CDR1 KGHSH, CDR2 LQKENI. The CDR3 reads CASSRSRGEQYF. Here the CDR3 DNA reads TGTGCCAGCTCACGCTCCAGGGGCGAGCAGTACTTC. Full variable domain (remainder filled in from reference TRBV18 and TRBJ2-7): NAGVMQNPRHLVRRRGQEARLRCSPMKGHSHVYWYRQLPEEGLKFMVYLQKENIIDESGMPKERFSAEFPKEGPSILRIQQVVRGDSAAYFCASSRSRGEQYFGPGTRLTVT.

The chain recombines TRBV29-1 with TRBJ2-3; D uncertain. The CDR3 totals 14 residues. The germline CDR1 and CDR2 sequences are SQVTM and ANQGSEA. The V and J ends lost 1 base and 6 bases respectively, with 14 bases between them. CDR3 residues: CSVEGDWPRDTQYF. CDR3 bases: TGCAGCGTTGAAGGTGACTGGCCACGTGATACGCAGTATTTT.

This chain connects TRBV28 to TRBJ1-1; D is unclear. CDR1 and CDR2 (germline): MDHEN, SYDVKM. This CDR3 is built from 12 residues. Trimming cost V 8 bases and J 9 bases, with 16 bases left between them. The CDR3 DNA sequence: TGTGCCAGCCGTAACGATGTCACCCAAGCTTTCTTT. Residues: CASRNDVTQAFF.

V usage is TRBV30 and J usage is TRBJ2-7, with 14 bases that match TRBD2. Germline V gives CDR1 GTSNPN, CDR2 SVGIG (reference sequence). The CDR3 has 19 amino acids. V was clipped by 3 bases and J by 2 bases; unmatched bases: 15. The CDR3 DNA follows: TGTGCCTGGAGCCACTCTGCCGGGACTAGCGGGGGTCCAGCCTACGAGCAGTACTTC. Protein: CAWSHSAGTSGGPAYEQYF.

V gene TRBV6-4 combines with J gene TRBJ2-5; TRBD2 agrees at 10 bases. This CDR3 has 24 amino acids. Germline loops: CDR1 MRHNA, CDR2 SNTAGT. With V trimmed by 2 bases and J by 5 bases, 32 bases remained unmatched. CDR3 amino acids: CASSDVRFGVCRTSGPIERETQYF. CDR3 nucleotide sequence: TGTGCCAGCAGTGACGTAAGATTCGGGGTCTGTCGGACTAGCGGCCCTATTGAGCGGGAGACCCAGTACTTC.

The V call is TRBV10-2, the J call TRBJ2-3, with 12 bases that match TRBD2. CDR1 WSHSY and CDR2 SAAADI come from the germline V gene. This CDR3 has 14 residues. The V gene end was trimmed by 7 bases and the J gene end by 3 bases; junction bases not matched to a gene: 2. The CDR3: CASKTSGSTDTQYF. CDR3 nucleotide sequence: TGCGCCAGCAAGACTAGCGGGAGTACAGATACGCAGTATTTT.

V is TRBV18 and J is TRBJ1-1; possible D gene TRBD1, 5 bases. Germline V gives CDR1 KGHSH, CDR2 LQKENI. The CDR3 loop spans 14 amino acids. With 1 base removed from V and 3 bases from J, the gap between germline ends came to 9 bases. For the CDR3, the DNA is TGTGCCAGCTCACCACAGGGGATGGACACTGAAGCTTTCTTT. It yields the protein CASSPQGMDTEAFF. Based on the CDR3 plus reference TRBV18 and TRBJ1-1, the full variable domain is NAGVMQNPRHLVRRRGQEARLRCSPMKGHSHVYWYRQLPEEGLKFMVYLQKENIIDESGMPKERFSAEFPKEGPSILRIQQVVRGDSAAYFCASSPQGMDTEAFFGQGTRLTVV.

This clone was seen once. CDR3 sequence reads: CASSYSGGGDEQFF. The CDR3, as DNA: TGTGCCAGCAGTTACTCTGGGGGTGGGGATGAGCAGTTCTTC. The V and J genes are TRBV6-8 and TRBJ2-1; D assignment may be TRBD1 or TRBD2 (5 bases each). Germline V CDR1 and CDR2: MNHGY, SAAAGT. Trimming left V 0 bases short and J 8 bases short, with 11 bases between. The CDR3 is made up of 14 amino acids.

The chain recombines TRBV6-8 with TRBJ1-1, with D uncertain. Germline-derived CDR1 and CDR2 are MNHGY and SAAAGT. The CDR3 length is 17 residues. Deletions cut 6 bases from V and 4 bases from J, with 24 bases between. CDR3 sequence reads: CASRPDTSHLFGTEAFF. The CDR3, as DNA: TGTGCCAGCAGACCTGACACATCACACCTTTTCGGCACTGAAGCTTTCTTT.

V is TRBV11-3 and J is TRBJ1-2, with 7 nucleotides matching TRBD1. The CDR3 extends over 15 amino acids. Germline V gives CDR1 SGHNT, CDR2 YENEEA. The ends lost 6 bases at V and 3 bases at J; junction bases unmatched: 10. Here the CDR3 reads CASSYRDSRYYGYTF. DNA for the CDR3: TGTGCCAGCAGTTACAGGGACAGCCGGTACTATGGCTACACCTTC.

This clone was observed once. CDR3 sequence (DNA): TGTGCCAGCAGTGGCGTCAACTATGGCTACACCTTC. Its translation is CASSGVNYGYTF. This chain links TRBV6-8 with TRBJ1-2; D is ambiguous. V was trimmed by 5 bases and J by 2 bases, leaving 6 bases between them. The CDR3 is 12 residues long. The germline gives CDR1 MNHGY, CDR2 SAAAGT.

The chain couples TRBV28 to TRBJ2-5, with 8 bases fitting TRBD2. The CDR3 consists of 15 residues. The germline V gene encodes CDR1 MDHEN and CDR2 SYDVKM. Trimming removed 2 bases from V and 4 bases from J; junction bases left unmatched: 6. CDR3 bases: TGTGCCAGCAGTTTACTAGCGGGTGGCGTAGAGACCCAGTACTTC. Residues: CASSLLAGGVETQYF.

V usage is TRBV19 and J usage is TRBJ1-2; 7 bases are a match to TRBD1. The J segment lost 8 bases and the V segment lost 2 bases, leaving 11 bases of the junction unmatched. Germline CDR1 LNHDA, CDR2 SQIVND (reference sequence). The CDR3 totals 15 residues. CDR3: CASSITRQGGYGYTF. In nucleotides, the CDR3 is TGTGCCAGTAGTATAACCCGACAGGGAGGTTACGGCTACACCTTC.

This clone occurred a few times. CDR3 sequence (DNA): TGTGCCAGCAGCTCGCGACAGGGGGCGTTTGAAAAACTGTTTTTT. Translated, it gives CASSSRQGAFEKLFF. The rearrangement joins TRBV11-3 to TRBJ1-4; 10 bases align to TRBD1. The germline V gene encodes CDR1 SGHNT and CDR2 YENEEA. Trimming took 4 bases from V and 7 from J; bases not matched to a gene: 6. The CDR3 runs to 15 residues. Full variable domain (outside the CDR3, taken from reference TRBV11-3 and TRBJ1-4): EAGVVQSPRYKIIEKKQPVAFWCNPISGHNTLYWYLQNLGQGPELLIRYENEEAVDDSQLPKDRFSAERLKGVDSTLKIQPAELGDSAVYLCASSSRQGAFEKLFFGSGTQLSVL.

J is TRBJ1-2 and V is TRBV12-2; TRBD1, the D gene given by the table, was not confirmed from the DNA. TRBV12-2 is termed a pseudogene. This CDR3 is built from 17 residues. The CDR3 nucleotides are TGTGCAAGTCGCTTTACCCTTAGCAGGGTAGGTAACTATGGCTACACCTTC. Translation: CASRFTLSRVGNYGYTF.

V gene TRBV11-3 combines with J gene TRBJ2-2, with D possibly matching TRBD2 (6 bases). Germline V gene data show CDR1 as SGHNT and CDR2 as YENEEA. V dropped 3 bases and J dropped 1 base, with 6 bases sitting between them. The CDR3 loop spans 14 amino acids. The CDR3: CASSLTRNTGELFF. Here the CDR3 DNA reads TGTGCCAGCAGCTTGACTAGGAACACCGGGGAGCTGTTTTTT. Filled out from reference TRBV11-3 and TRBJ2-2, the complete variable domain reads EAGVVQSPRYKIIEKKQPVAFWCNPISGHNTLYWYLQNLGQGPELLIRYENEEAVDDSQLPKDRFSAERLKGVDSTLKIQPAELGDSAVYLCASSLTRNTGELFFGEGSRLTVL.

The CDR3 sequence is CATLLGQGRAHEQFF. DNA for the CDR3: TGTGCCACCCTTTTAGGACAGGGAAGGGCTCATGAGCAGTTCTTC. The J gene is TRBJ2-1, the V gene TRBV6-8; 8 positions match TRBD1. The V gene end was trimmed by 10 bases and the J gene end by 8 bases; junction bases not matched to a gene: 16. The CDR3 spans 15 residues. Germline V lookup: CDR1 MNHGY, CDR2 SAAAGT.

CDR3 sequence reads: CASSIDLRDRLTDTQYF. The CDR3 coding sequence is TGTGCCAGTAGTATAGACCTGAGGGACAGGCTCACAGATACGCAGTATTTT. This chain links TRBV19 with TRBJ2-3; 8 nucleotides match TRBD1. With V trimmed by 0 bases and J by 2 bases, 7 bases remained unmatched. The CDR3 is 17 amino acids. The germline CDR1 and CDR2 sequences are LNHDA and SQIVND (reference sequence).

This clone is labeled as large. This sequence joins TRBV11-3 and TRBJ2-2, with unresolved D. Germline assignment: CDR1 SGHNT and CDR2 YENEEA. The germline V and J ends were trimmed by 4 bases and 2 bases, with 8 bases remaining between them. This CDR3 comprises 14 residues. CDR3 sequence: CASSSVFNTGELFF. Here the CDR3 DNA reads TGTGCCAGCAGCTCGGTCTTTAACACCGGGGAGCTGTTTTTT.

The CDR3 protein is CASSMARYEKLFF. In DNA, the CDR3 is TGTGCCAGTAGTATGGCCCGGTATGAAAAACTGTTTTTT. The V and J genes are TRBV19 and TRBJ1-4, with D uncertain. The V end lost 3 bases, the J end lost 6 bases, and 8 bases lay between the germline ends. CDR3 size: 13 residues. Germline V gene data show CDR1 as LNHDA and CDR2 as SQIVND (reference sequence).

The chain links TRBV1 to TRBJ1-2. TRBV1 is an annotated pseudogene. CDR3 length equals 16 residues. DNA for the CDR3: TGCGCCAGCAGCCAAGATTCGGGGGCTCGGGACTATGGCTACACCTTC. This encodes CASSQDSGARDYGYTF.

V usage is TRBV5-1 and J usage is TRBJ2-3, with D hard to call. Trimming removed 0 bases at V and 4 bases at J, with 9 bases between. CDR3 length: 14 amino acids. Germline V lookup: CDR1 SGHRS, CDR2 YFSETQ. CDR3 in DNA: TGCGCCAGCAGCTTGGTTTCCGTGGCAGATACGCAGTATTTT. Translation: CASSLVSVADTQYF.

The chain recombines TRBV11-3 with TRBJ1-5; D gene unclear. This CDR3 is 15 amino acids long. Trimming took 3 bases from V and 0 from J, leaving 9 bases between them. Germline CDR1 and CDR2: SGHNT and YENEEA. The CDR3 loop is CASSLEDYSNQPQHF. The DNA of the CDR3 is TGTGCCAGCAGCTTGGAGGATTATAGCAATCAGCCCCAGCATTTT.